The source of this TCR beta chain is a study of blood T cell repertoires in COVID-19 (dated by TCRdb to about 2020). The study in broad terms: Collaborator samples came from the United States, Italy and Spain and covered acute and convalescent phases of COVID-19. The material from the prospective study consisted of cDNA or gDNA derived from T cells, B-cell-depleted T cells, or PBMCs. The dataset comprised deeply sampled blood TCRbeta repertoires from subjects exposed to, actively infected with, or recovered from COVID-19. The repertoires were made available in a free public database intended to serve as a resource for research on the immune response to SARS-CoV-2. Samples came from the ongoing ImmuneRACE study (first 160 participants) plus 1,254 subjects from 6 global collaborators. Nearly every sample came with metadata listing a de-identified subject ID, COVID-19 status, age in years and sex. Where HLA class I and class II types were available, the types were taken from metadata supplied by the sample provider, not from assay-based typing. What the authors observed across the whole study: The quantity of clinical and demographic metadata differed by source and by participant and was supplied without curation.

Whole blood was collected in K2EDTA tubes by collaborating institutions according to the institutions' own protocols. For TCRbeta analysis, collaborators shipped samples as frozen whole blood, isolated PBMCs, or DNA extracted from either of those sample types. About this clone itself: Its antigen specificity is not known. No base quality information exists; no much larger clone differs at one position.

From its cysteine to its phenylalanine, the CDR3 spans 14 amino acids. Here the CDR3 DNA is all that survives: 42 bases in frame from base 1. From the germline V gene (reference sequence), CDR1 is MNHNY and CDR2 is SVGAGI. Trimming removed 2 bases from V and 2 bases from J; the gene matches leave 1 base unexplained. The immunoSEQ Assay, a bias-controlled multiplex PCR, was used to amplify TCRbeta CDR3 regions from genomic DNA. The authors' pipeline ran thus. Within the assay, amplification of reference gene primers was used to estimate how many nucleated cells each sample contained. To quantify the absolute abundance of each unique TCRbeta CDR3 rearrangement, sequence reads were collapsed and filtered. For each sample, productive Simpson clonality was calculated as the square root of Simpson's diversity index over productive rearrangements. TCRdb took over this immuneACCESS table, retaining in-frame rearrangements with V and J assigned. Such tables are incomplete; in checked studies, under half of the missing clones stem from an unresolved V gene, and the remainder is unexplained. The DNA gave D and trimming, while V, J and clone size come from that table. For this sample the table gives fewer than 95,000 clones, of which 88% were detected only once. The ten top clones hold roughly 0.51% of the sample.

The sequenced sample consisted of peripheral blood. The rearranged chain carries TRBV6-6 and TRBJ2-5, and TRBD1 aligns with 8 junction nucleotides. The clonotype was recovered from a man between 60 and 75 years old with acute or convalescent COVID-19. Here is the DNA: TGTGCCAGCAGTTACCGGGACAGGCAAGAGACCCAGTACTTC. The resulting protein is CASSYRDRQETQYF.